The 22 T cell receptor beta chains presented below share a single source sample, sequenced in a study of T cells in Graves' hyperthyroidism and ophthalmopathy (dated by TCRdb to the late 2010s). Receptor libraries were prepared by multiplex PCR. Sequencing used an Illumina HiSeq 2000. TCR beta CDR3 regions were amplified from RNA transcripts. For the first round of RT-PCR on the TCR CDR3, the HTBI primer set was used together with the Qiagen OneStep RT-PCR kit. TCRdb redid the processing of the public reads, applying fastp at Q25 and MiXCR, and retained in-frame beta chains. Each entry is one CDR3 protein sequence, shown with its most common DNA and genes. This sample comprises around 760,000 distinct CDR3 sequences, around 40% of them detected only once. The leading ten clones occupy roughly 30% of the sample. Source material: blood. These receptors all come from a woman aged 40 to 49 with Graves' hyperthyroidism.

This clonotype was found many times. The chain has TRBV29-1 and TRBJ2-5; D might be TRBD1 or TRBD2, each matching 5 bases. The CDR3 has 13 amino acids. CDR1 and CDR2 (germline): SQVTM, ANQGSEA. Trimming left V 2 bases short and J 4 bases short, with 11 bases between. CDR3 region: CSVEFRDPETQYF. The DNA for the CDR3 is TGCAGCGTTGAATTTCGGGACCCAGAGACCCAGTACTTC.

This clonotype was seen a handful of times. The chain combines TRBV6-5 with TRBJ1-1; a possible D gene is TRBD1 (6 bases). The CDR3 is made up of 14 amino acids. The germline V and J ends were trimmed by 7 bases and 1 base, with 13 bases remaining between them. Germline V CDR1 and CDR2: MNHEY, SVGAGI. In DNA form, the CDR3 reads TGTGCCAGCACAGAAACAGGGAAGAACACTGAAGCTTTCTTT. This encodes CASTETGKNTEAFF.

This sequence joins TRBV29-1 and TRBJ2-5, with 8 nucleotides matching TRBD1. This CDR3 spans 13 amino acids. V shed 5 bases, J shed 1 base, and the junction held 3 bases outside the gene matches. The V gene's germline CDR1 is SQVTM and CDR2 ANQGSEA. CDR3 sequence reads: CSVFQGAQETQYF. The CDR3 DNA follows: TGCAGCGTTTTCCAGGGGGCCCAAGAGACCCAGTACTTC.

The V gene is TRBV7-8, the J gene TRBJ2-7, with TRBD2 as a possible D gene (6 bases). V gave up 6 bases and J gave up 7 bases, with 13 bases separating them. Germline V lookup: CDR1 SGHVS, CDR2 FQNEAQ. The CDR3 totals 12 residues. CDR3 bases: TGTGCCAGCAGGGAGGGGCGACGGGAGCAGTACTTC. The encoded protein is CASREGRREQYF.

Concerning this clonotype itself: A single base separates this from a much larger clone, so it may be a read error. The V call is TRBV14, the J call TRBJ2-5, with 8 positions matching TRBD2. CDR3 size: 17 residues. Germline V gene lookup returns CDR1 SGHDN and CDR2 FVKESK. CDR3 bases: TGTGCCAGCAGCCAAGTGAGAAGCGGGAGAGTAGGAGAGACCCAGTGCTTC. This encodes CASSQVRSGRVGETQCF.

Details on this clonotype: Sequence at one end of the junction differs from germline and may be a read error. The chain is built from TRBV7-9 and TRBJ1-1; tentative D call: TRBD1 (5 bases). The CDR3 loop spans 16 amino acids. The germline V gene has CDR1 SEHNR and CDR2 FQNEAQ (reference sequence). Here the CDR3 DNA reads TGCGCCAGCAGCCAAGATCTCACTGTGGGGGGTGGTGAAGCTTTCTTT. Translation gives CASSQDLTVGGGEAFF.

This clonotype was found many times. The chain couples TRBV12-3 or TRBV12-4 to TRBJ2-7; D is unresolved. The CDR3 has 13 residues. V shed 4 bases and J shed 0 bases, with 7 bases lying between them. The CDR3 bases are TGTGCCAGCAGTTCAAGATTCTCCTACGAGCAGTACTTC. The encoded protein is CASSSRFSYEQYF.

This clonotype appeared many times. The genes are TRBV15 and TRBJ1-1; D unresolved. Trimming left V 0 bases short and J 2 bases short, with 10 bases between. The CDR3 runs 15 residues. CDR1 is LNHNV and CDR2 is YYDKDF in the germline V gene (reference sequence). The CDR3 nucleotides are TGTGCCACCAGCAGAGAGCAGACGTTTAACACTGAAGCTTTCTTT. It codes for CATSREQTFNTEAFF.

This clonotype was seen a handful of times. J is TRBJ2-7 and V is TRBV2; D may correspond to TRBD1 or TRBD2 (5 bases each). The V gene lost 4 bases and the J gene lost 4 bases, with 11 bases spanning the gap. Germline V CDR1 and CDR2: SNHLY, FYNNEI. There are 13 residues in the CDR3. In DNA form, the CDR3 reads TGTGCCAGCAGTGTTGAGGGGCCATACGAGCAGTACTTC. It specifies CASSVEGPYEQYF.

This clonotype was counted many times. The chain couples TRBV20-1 to TRBJ2-7; 9 positions match TRBD1. The CDR3 is made up of 12 amino acids. The germline gives CDR1 DFQATT, CDR2 SNEGSKA (reference sequence). Losses at the gene ends were 6 bases for V and 4 bases for J; bases not matched to a gene: 4. The CDR3 nucleotides read TGCAGTGCCAAGGACAGGGGTTACGAGCAGTACTTC. This gives the protein CSAKDRGYEQYF.

This clonotype was detected many times. This sequence joins TRBV19 and TRBJ1-5; 11 bases map to TRBD1. Germline CDR1 LNHDA, CDR2 SQIVND (reference sequence). Germline trimming cut 2 bases from V and 5 bases from J; bases unmatched to any gene: 8. This CDR3 is built from 17 residues. CDR3 protein: CASSIRPPGQGDQPQHF. The CDR3 coding sequence is TGTGCCAGTAGTATAAGGCCACCGGGACAGGGGGATCAGCCCCAGCATTTT.

In regard to this clonotype: The CDR3 end shows no conserved phenylalanine or tryptophan, and so a read error is likely. The chain combines TRBV20-1 with TRBJ1-1; weak D call: TRBD1 (6 bases). This CDR3 is 14 amino acids long. Germline CDR1 and CDR2: DFQATT and SNEGSKA (reference sequence). Trimming cost V 7 bases and J 0 bases, with 15 bases left between them. CDR3 sequence (DNA): TGCAGTGTATCCGGGGGCGCGTTGAACACTGAAGCTTTCTCT. Encoded protein: CSVSGGALNTEAFS.

This clonotype was seen only once. V and J are TRBV29-1 and TRBJ2-5, with D hard to call. The CDR3 sequence is 9 residues long. Per the germline V gene, CDR1 is SQVTM and CDR2 is ANQGSEA. V lost 6 bases to trimming and J lost 7 bases, with 6 bases between them. CDR3 sequence (DNA): TGCAGCGTCGGAGCGACCCAGTACTTC. It encodes CSVGATQYF.

The chain carries TRBV12-3 or TRBV12-4 and TRBJ1-2, with D unclear. This CDR3 is 13 amino acids long. Trimming removed 3 bases at V and 4 bases at J, with 9 bases between. This chain's CDR3 is CASSFMTVYGYTF. Here the CDR3 DNA reads TGTGCCAGCAGTTTTATGACGGTCTATGGCTACACCTTC.

V gene TRBV7-1 combines with J gene TRBJ1-1; a weak D match, TRBD1 (5 bases). TRBV7-1 has ORF status, its function being uncertain. The CDR3 runs 16 residues. V gave up 3 bases and J gave up 2 bases, with 16 bases separating them. CDR3 amino acids: CASSSGGYKANTEAFF. The CDR3 nucleotides are TGTGCCAGCAGCTCGGGGGGTTACAAGGCCAACACTGAAGCTTTCTTT.

This chain uses TRBV7-9 with TRBJ1-2, with TRBD1 as a possible D gene (5 bases). Germline CDR1 reads SEHNR; CDR2 reads FQNEAQ (reference sequence). The CDR3 sequence is 15 residues long. V lost 8 bases and J 6 bases, leaving 22 bases between the germline ends. The CDR3 spells CASSPQLDSHDGYTF. The CDR3 DNA follows: TGTGCCAGCTCACCACAACTTGACAGCCATGATGGCTACACCTTC.

V gene TRBV6-6 combines with J gene TRBJ2-7; D perhaps matches TRBD1 (6 bases). V was trimmed by 1 base and J by 3 bases, leaving 10 bases between them. The germline gives CDR1 MNHNY, CDR2 SVGAGI (reference sequence). The CDR3 covers 14 residues. The CDR3 spells CASSYWDIYYEQYF. CDR3 coding DNA: TGTGCCAGCAGTTACTGGGACATCTACTACGAGCAGTACTTC.

The chain carries TRBV15 and TRBJ2-2, with D uncertain. The CDR3 covers 14 residues. V shed 1 base and J shed 6 bases, with 9 bases lying between them. From germline, CDR1 is LNHNV and CDR2 YYDKDF (reference sequence). The DNA for the CDR3 is TGTGCCACCAGCAGAGTTCCGGACCCCGGGGAGCTGTTTTTT. Its protein product is CATSRVPDPGELFF.

In its sample, this clonotype was seen many times. The V gene is TRBV29-1, the J gene TRBJ1-2, with D possibly TRBD1 on 6 matching bases. The ends were cut back, 3 bases at V and 4 bases at J, with 9 bases in the middle. The CDR3 consists of 12 residues. Germline V gene lookup returns CDR1 SQVTM and CDR2 ANQGSEA. Here the CDR3 DNA reads TGCAGCGTTGACAGGGGTCCCTATGGCTACACCTTC. Translating it yields CSVDRGPYGYTF.

V is TRBV29-1 and J is TRBJ1-2, with 9 bases matching TRBD1. The CDR3 loop spans 12 amino acids. V lost 6 bases and J lost 6; bases outside the gene matches: 5. Germline values: CDR1 SQVTM, CDR2 ANQGSEA. The CDR3 region has the DNA TGCAGCGTAGACAGGGGGGCTGATGGCTACACCTTC. This encodes CSVDRGADGYTF.

The J gene is TRBJ1-5, the V gene TRBV14; 8 positions agree with TRBD1. Germline V gene data show CDR1 as SGHDN and CDR2 as FVKESK. After removal of 8 bases from V and 2 bases from J, the junction contained 8 bases not matched to a gene. CDR3 length equals 15 residues. In nucleotides, the CDR3 is TGTGCCAGCGTGACCAGGGGGCTCGGCAATCAGCCCCAGCATTTT. Amino acid sequence: CASVTRGLGNQPQHF.

This clonotype appeared a few times. The rearrangement joins TRBV7-2 to TRBJ1-1; weak D call: TRBD1 (5 bases). Per germline, CDR1 SGHTA and CDR2 FQGNSA. V lost 3 bases to trimming and J lost 11 bases, with 13 bases between them. There are 12 residues in the CDR3. The CDR3 here is CASSLGLGEAFF. The CDR3 nucleotides are TGTGCCAGCAGCTTGGGATTGGGGGAGGCTTTCTTT.